This TCR beta chain was identified during a study of OX40 agonist ivuxolimab in advanced cancers. Some background on the complete study: Ivuxolimab was a fully human IgG2 agonistic monoclonal antibody targeting the costimulatory receptor OX40 (CD134). The monotherapy dose-escalation portion (N ≈ 57 patients) of the phase I ivuxolimab trial is reported in the paper. The dose-escalation cohort was around 84% male with a mean age of about 60 years, ranging from about 23 to 85. Of the approximately 50 dose-escalation patients, hepatocellular carcinoma was present in about 19, melanoma in some 15, renal cell carcinoma in 9 and head and neck cancer in 9. Intravenous ivuxolimab was administered to patients every 2 weeks at six dose levels: 0.01, 0.1, 0.3, 1.5, 3 and 10 mg/kg. Peripheral TCRbeta sequencing aimed to test whether ivuxolimab altered TCR sequence diversity and caused clonal T-cell expansion. Three dose-escalation patients achieved partial responses, one with hepatocellular carcinoma and two with cutaneous melanoma. Patients were allowed to have had prior anti-PD-1, anti-PD-L1 or anti-CTLA-4 therapy, and 40% of the dose-escalation patients had previously received checkpoint inhibitors.

Patients with autoimmune disease history or receiving systemic immunosuppression were excluded from the trial. Peripheral blood for TCR sequencing was drawn from every dose cohort at baseline, at cycle 4 day 1 and at cycle 7 day 1. The samples were taken from a phase I, first-in-human, multicenter, open-label dose-escalation trial of ivuxolimab. Adults with locally advanced or metastatic melanoma, renal cell, hepatocellular, or head and neck squamous cell carcinoma were enrolled in the trial. Before TCR sequencing, CD4+ T cells and CD8+ T cells from peripheral blood were sorted into separate populations. For sequencing of the TCRbeta CDR3 region, genomic DNA was extracted from the sorted cells. TCRbeta CDR3 regions were sequenced using the immunoSEQ Assay. The table comes from immuneACCESS by way of TCRdb, which keeps in-frame sequences with V and J called. Part of the clones is missing from these tables; in studies checked, under half for an unresolved V gene and the rest for unknown reasons. The table for this sample lists some 10,000 clones; approximately 87% of them were counted only once. 13% of the sample is held by the ten biggest clonotypes.

V and J lose 0 bases and 1 base, and a span of 10 bases separates them. Based on the germline V gene, the CDR1 and CDR2 sequences are SGHAT and FQNNGV. The CDR3 runs 15 amino acids, cysteine and phenylalanine included. The sequence is cut down to CDR3 DNA, 45 bases in frame from base 1. This clone was recorded only once. Its antigen has not been determined. There are no base qualities to consult, and no much larger clone falls within one base. Study-wide conclusions, independent of this receptor: Low levels of normalized T-cell clonal expansion were also seen in some patients who did not respond. After ivuxolimab, more expanded clones were found on average in CD8+ T cells than in CD4+ T cells. In the 0.1-3.0 mg/kg groups, partial responders were among the patients with the lowest normalized peripheral clonal expansion, particularly in CD8+ T cells. At doses of 0.1 to 3.0 mg/kg, clonal expansion of both CD4+ and CD8+ blood T cells was observed from baseline to week 6. Which antigens the clonally expanded peripheral T cells were specific for was not determined.

The specimen comprised CD4+ or CD8+ T cells sorted from blood, sampled in a trial of the OX40 agonist ivuxolimab. Here the chain combines TRBV11-2 and TRBJ2-7; the D segment is perhaps TRBD1 or TRBD2, each sharing 5 matched bases. This TCR came from an adult with an advanced solid tumor such as melanoma, head and neck, liver or kidney cancer. Read as DNA, the sequence is TGTGCCAGCAGCTTAGAAGCCGGGGCATCCTACGAGCAGTACTTC. Translated, this is CASSLEAGASYEQYF.